The present TCR beta chain was sequenced within a study of blood T cell repertoires in COVID-19. Study-wide context: The United States, Italy and Spain supplied acute and convalescent COVID-19 samples. T cells, B-cell-depleted T cells, or PBMCs provided the cDNA or gDNA that served as material.

Germline CDR1 MDHEN, CDR2 SYDVKM. This CDR3 spans 13 amino acids. Germline trimming cut 10 bases from V and 8 bases from J; bases unmatched to any gene: 12. Per the original methods: The authors estimated nucleated cell counts from reference gene primer amplification. Produced via immunoSEQ multiplex PCR; TCRdb's table is partial and in-frame only. V and J calls and clone size are copied from that table; D and trimming were computed from the DNA. The profile covers about 120,000 clones, with over 75% appearing a single time and 25% to 30% taken by the ten largest. Sequencing input: peripheral blood. The chain couples TRBV28 to TRBJ1-2; 8 nucleotides line up with TRBD1. The sequence was obtained from an elderly woman with acute or convalescent COVID-19. CDR3 residues: CAIRGGTGVGYTF. For the CDR3, the DNA is TGTGCCATTAGGGGCGGGACAGGTGTCGGCTACACCTTC.